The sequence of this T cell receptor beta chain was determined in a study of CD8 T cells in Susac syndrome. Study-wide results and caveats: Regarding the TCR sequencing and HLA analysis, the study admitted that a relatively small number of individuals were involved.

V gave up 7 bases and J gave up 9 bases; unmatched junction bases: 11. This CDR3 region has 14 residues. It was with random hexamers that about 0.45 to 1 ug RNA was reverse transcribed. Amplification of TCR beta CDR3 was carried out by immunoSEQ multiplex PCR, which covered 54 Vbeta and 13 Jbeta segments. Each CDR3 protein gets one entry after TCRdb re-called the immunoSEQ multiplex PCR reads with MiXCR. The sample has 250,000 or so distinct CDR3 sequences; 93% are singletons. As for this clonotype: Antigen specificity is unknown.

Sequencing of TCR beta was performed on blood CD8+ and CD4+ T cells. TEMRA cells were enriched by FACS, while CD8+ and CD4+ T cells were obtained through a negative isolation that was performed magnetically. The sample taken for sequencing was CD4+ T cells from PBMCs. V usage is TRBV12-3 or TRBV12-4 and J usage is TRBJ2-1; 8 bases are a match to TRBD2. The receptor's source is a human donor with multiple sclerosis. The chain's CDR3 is CASTRAGGGGEQFF. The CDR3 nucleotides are TGTGCCAGCACCCGGGCGGGGGGTGGCGGTGAGCAGTTCTTC.